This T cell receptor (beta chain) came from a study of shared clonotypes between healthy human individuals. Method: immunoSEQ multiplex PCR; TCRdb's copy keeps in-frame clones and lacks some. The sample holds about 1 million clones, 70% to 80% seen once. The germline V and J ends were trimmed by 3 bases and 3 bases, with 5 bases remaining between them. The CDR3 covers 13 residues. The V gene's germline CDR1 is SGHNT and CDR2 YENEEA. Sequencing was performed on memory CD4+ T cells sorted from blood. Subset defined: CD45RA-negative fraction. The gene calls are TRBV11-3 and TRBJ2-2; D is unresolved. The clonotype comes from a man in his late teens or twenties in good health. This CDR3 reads CASSFDYTGELFF. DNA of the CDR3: TGTGCCAGCAGCTTCGACTACACCGGGGAGCTGTTTTTT.